The 12 T cell receptor beta chains presented below share a single source sample, sequenced in a study of blood T cell repertoires in COVID-19. This table comes from immunoSEQ multiplex PCR, and its TCRdb copy is limited to in-frame clones, with some not included. The data show about 40,000 clones, roughly 79% seen once. The specimen was peripheral blood. These receptors all come from a woman older than 75 with acute or convalescent COVID-19.

The chain is built from TRBV7-6 and TRBJ2-5; tentatively, D is TRBD2 (7 bases). The CDR3 contains 15 residues. The germline V and J ends were trimmed by 1 base and 5 bases, with 14 bases remaining between them. Looked up from germline, CDR1 is SGHVS and CDR2 is FNYEAQ. CDR3 coding DNA: TGTGCCAGCAGCTTAGGGGTCGGGGGGCAGGAGACCCAGTACTTC. It specifies CASSLGVGGQETQYF. Supplemented by reference TRBV7-6 and TRBJ2-5, the full variable domain reads GAGVSQSPRYKVTKRGQDVALRCDPISGHVSLYWYRQALGQGPEFLTYFNYEAQQDKSGLPNDRFSAERPEGSISTLTIQRTEQRDSAMYRCASSLGVGGQETQYFGPGTRLLVL.

About this clone itself: An end of the junction does not agree with germline; a read error may underlie this. The chain has TRBV19 and TRBJ2-5; D is perhaps TRBD2 (6 bases). The CDR3 is made up of 15 amino acids. The germline V gene encodes CDR1 LNHDA and CDR2 SQIVND (reference sequence). This chain's CDR3 is CASSIEDGRQGTQYF. The CDR3 DNA reads TGTGCCAGTAGTATCGAAGACGGGAGACAAGGGACCCAGTACTTC.

In DNA form, the CDR3 reads TGTGCCAGCAGCCCCCCCGGACAGGGAATAAGGCTGGCTTTCTTT. It codes for CASSPPGQGIRLAFF. The rearrangement links TRBV5-4 to TRBJ1-1; 8 bases map to TRBD1. Trimming at V came to 4 bases and at J to 11 bases, leaving 16 bases not matched to a gene. The CDR3 extends over 15 amino acids. CDR1 and CDR2 from the germline V gene are SGHNT and YYREEE (reference sequence).

V is TRBV30 and J is TRBJ2-1, with a tentative D call TRBD1 (6 bases). Germline lookup yields CDR1 GTSNPN and CDR2 SVGIG (reference sequence). This CDR3 contains 12 residues. Written as DNA, the CDR3 is TGTCTGGGAAGGACAGCGTACAATGAGCAGTTCTTC. The encoded protein is CLGRTAYNEQFF.

The chain couples TRBV11-2 to TRBJ2-7; D not certain. Between the trimmed V and J ends, which lost 5 bases and 4 bases, there was a span of 9 bases. Germline values: CDR1 SGHAT, CDR2 FQNNGV. The CDR3 runs 12 residues. The CDR3 protein is CASSRSTYEQYF. The CDR3 region has the DNA TGTGCCAGCAGCCGCTCGACTTACGAGCAGTACTTC.

The chain couples TRBV18 to TRBJ2-7; 8 bases align to TRBD1. The J segment lost 0 bases and the V segment lost 3 bases, leaving 4 bases of the junction unmatched. This CDR3 comprises 15 residues. Germline values: CDR1 KGHSH, CDR2 LQKENI. This chain's CDR3 is CASSPRDRYSYEQYF. The CDR3 DNA reads TGTGCCAGCTCACCGAGGGACAGGTACTCCTACGAGCAGTACTTC.

J is TRBJ1-2 and V is TRBV6-1, with 9 bases identical to TRBD1. V was clipped by 2 bases and J by 4 bases; unmatched bases: 8. This CDR3 is built from 16 residues. Germline values: CDR1 MNHNS, CDR2 SASEGT. This CDR3 is CASSEKRTGVSYGYTF. The CDR3 DNA reads as TGTGCCAGCAGTGAAAAGCGGACAGGGGTTAGCTATGGCTACACCTTC.

V gene TRBV3-1 (or the pseudogene TRBV3-2) combines with J gene TRBJ1-4; D is possibly TRBD1 (5 bases). V gave up 4 bases and J gave up 7 bases, with 13 bases separating them. Germline CDR1 and CDR2: LGHDT and YNNKEL (reference sequence). This CDR3 has 14 amino acids. CDR3 in DNA: TGTGCCAGCAGCCCGACAGTGAAGGGTGAAAAACTGTTTTTT. As protein: CASSPTVKGEKLFF.

The chain recombines TRBV3-1 (or the pseudogene TRBV3-2) with TRBJ1-4; no reliable D call. The CDR3 contains 14 residues. Germline V gene lookup returns CDR1 LGHDT and CDR2 YNNKEL (reference sequence). V was pared by 0 bases and J by 7 bases, with 9 bases between. The CDR3 reads CASSQDLTPEKLFF. CDR3 nucleotides: TGTGCCAGCAGCCAAGATTTGACACCTGAAAAACTGTTTTTT.

The chain has TRBV5-5 and TRBJ2-5; the match to TRBD2 covers 10 bases. Germline V CDR1 and CDR2: SGHKS, YYEKEE (reference sequence). Unmatched junction bases numbered 8, after V lost 4 bases and J lost 5 bases. The CDR3 runs 15 residues. DNA for the CDR3: TGTGCCAGCAGCATCCCACTAGCGGGACGGGAGACCCAGTACTTC. Translated: CASSIPLAGRETQYF.

This chain connects TRBV3-1 (or the pseudogene TRBV3-2) to TRBJ2-3; no definite D call. V lost 0 bases and J 4 bases, leaving 11 bases between the germline ends. In germline, CDR1 is LGHDT, CDR2 YNNKEL (reference sequence). The CDR3 extends over 15 amino acids. CDR3 sequence: CASSQDTLGADTQYF. The CDR3 DNA sequence: TGTGCCAGCAGCCAAGACACCTTAGGAGCAGATACGCAGTATTTT.

This sequence joins TRBV6-5 and TRBJ2-1; TRBD2 matches 11 bases. CDR3 length: 14 residues. Germline values: CDR1 MNHEY, CDR2 SVGAGI. Trimming at V came to 6 bases and at J to 4 bases, leaving 2 bases not matched to a gene. CDR3 bases: TGTGCCAGCAGGGGACTAGCGGCATACAATGAGCAGTTCTTC. Translation: CASRGLAAYNEQFF.